This TCR beta chain emerged from a study of CD8+ T cells in alopecia areata (dated by TCRdb to the late 2010s). For the wider study: The treated patients took part in an open-label pilot trial in which moderate-to-severe alopecia areata was treated with oral tofacitinib at 5 to 10 mg twice daily. Tofacitinib was given for 6 to 18 months, followed by 6 months of follow-up off drug to assess delayed response and recurrence. For the treated patients, the SALT score, which quantifies what percentage of scalp surface area is affected, served as the measure of disease severity. In both human patients and the C3H/HeJ mouse model, the study applied high-throughput TCRbeta sequencing to look at T cell clonal expansion in alopecia areata. Scalp tissue and sorted CD4+ and CD8+ peripheral blood T cells from patchy and totalis/universalis alopecia areata patients and from healthy controls were covered by human TCRbeta sequencing. Biopsies were taken from tofacitinib-treated patients at baseline and at 4 and 24 weeks of treatment, and a later scalp biopsy was taken in several of the tofacitinib-treated patients. Scalp clonality was compared across normal scalp (n=4), patchy alopecia areata scalp (n=8), and alopecia totalis/universalis scalp (n=8). RNA was obtained with the PAXgene miRNA kit for fixed scalp, the miRNeasy kit for PBMCs, and the RNeasy kit for mouse skin. TCRbeta CDR3 regions were amplified by immunoSEQ multiplex PCR using 35 Vbeta forward and 13 Jbeta reverse primers.

The cysteine opens and the phenylalanine closes a CDR3 of 12 amino acids. The only DNA kept is the CDR3, 36 bases in frame from the first base. V is cut by 6 bases and J by 2 bases, and the space between the germline ends is 7 bases. From the germline V gene, CDR1 is MDHEN and CDR2 is SYDVKM. Explained via the paper, the time point label denotes: roughly 26 weeks on oral tofacitinib. The treatment or condition label on this specimen signifies: oral pan-JAK inhibitor, 5-10 mg twice daily. From alopecia areata patients, peripheral blood was collected along with lesional scalp punch biopsies. PBMCs were separated by density centrifugation and stained for CD3, CD4 and CD8, after which CD4+ and CD8+ T cells were sorted on a FACSAria. Libraries were constructed by the immunoSEQ multiplex PCR assay. For TCR sequencing, RNA was extracted from every sample and reverse transcribed into cDNA to serve as template. First-strand cDNA was synthesized with SuperScript III using a 2:1 mix of oligo-dT and random hexamers. A synthetic immune receptor repertoire was used to assess amplification bias, and residual bias was removed computationally. Per the original workflow: Raw reads were preprocessed to remove errors, and CDR3 was defined according to IMGT conventions as the region from the conserved cysteine to phenylalanine. Clonality was computed as 1 minus the Shannon entropy, with the entropy normalized by log2 of the number of productive unique TCRs. Whether each scalp clone was CD4 or CD8 was inferred by checking scalp TCRbeta sequences against the CD4 and CD8 repertoires from sorted blood. Held by TCRdb, this immuneACCESS table contains in-frame sequences only and omits some clones. Under half of the omission traces to an unresolved V gene where checked; the cause of the rest is unknown. The V and J calls and clone size come from that table; D and trimming were worked out from the DNA. The sample has about 200,000 clones on record, roughly 64% of them singletons. Jointly, the top ten make up 5.5% of the sample.

Overall study results and their limits: Lesional scalp, especially in alopecia totalis/universalis, showed higher clonality and more expanded CD8+ clones than normal scalp, suggesting antigenic drive. Scalp TCR repertoire analysis is complicated because resident alphabeta T cells in normal human skin are also sequenced, whereas mouse skin is dominated by gammadelta T cells. Shared TCR sequences between patients were less evident than in mice, which may be partly attributable to HLA diversity in the patient population. The treated cohort was small, with a single nonresponder, so links between baseline CD8+ expansion and response need larger studies. Many expanded lesional clones were found to persist in scalp and blood during tofacitinib treatment, and relapse after treatment cessation may be partly explained by this persistence. Tofacitinib significantly lowered scalp clonality and the number of expanded CD8+ clones among the top 100 scalp clones.

In its sample, this clone was seen a few times. Its antigen is currently not known. Base qualities were left out, and no much larger clone turns up one base away. The V and J segments used are TRBV28 and TRBJ1-2; the D segment cannot be called with confidence. This TCR was recovered from a human donor with alopecia areata. The sample consisted of CD4+ T cells sorted from blood, taken at week 24, from a patient treated with tofacitinib. The CDR3 corresponds to CASRAGNYGYTF. The bases are TGTGCCAGCAGGGCCGGAAACTATGGCTACACCTTC.